This entry concerns a single T cell receptor (beta chain). Its antigen is undetermined. The study ran its PCR with 60 Vbeta and 13 Jbeta primers. The assay was immunoSEQ multiplex PCR, and TCRdb's table has in-frame clones only and misses some. The sample includes about 140,000 clones, over 55% seen only once; the top ten take approximately 2.1%. The germline gives CDR1 MNHNS, CDR2 SASEGT. V shed 5 bases, J shed 6 bases, and the junction held 11 bases outside the gene matches. The CDR3 is made up of 15 amino acids. This record belongs to a study of cytomegalovirus exposure and HLA in healthy donors. Whole-study results and caveats: Follow-up analysis seemed to connect common viral pathogens with several of the most significant clusters identified. Earlier analysis found most TCR beta V segments productive about 87% or about 30% of the time. Later, TCR association rates were found to vary by HLA locus, highest for DRB1 and lowest for HLA-C.

The receptor's source is a man aged 35-49 years in good health and CMV-seronegative. Sequencing was carried out using PBMCs. This chain joins TRBV6-1 and TRBJ2-7; 9 positions match TRBD2. The CDR3 region has the DNA TGTGCCAGCAGTCCCCGCGCGGGGGGGCAAGGCGAGCAGTACTTC. It specifies CASSPRAGGQGEQYF.